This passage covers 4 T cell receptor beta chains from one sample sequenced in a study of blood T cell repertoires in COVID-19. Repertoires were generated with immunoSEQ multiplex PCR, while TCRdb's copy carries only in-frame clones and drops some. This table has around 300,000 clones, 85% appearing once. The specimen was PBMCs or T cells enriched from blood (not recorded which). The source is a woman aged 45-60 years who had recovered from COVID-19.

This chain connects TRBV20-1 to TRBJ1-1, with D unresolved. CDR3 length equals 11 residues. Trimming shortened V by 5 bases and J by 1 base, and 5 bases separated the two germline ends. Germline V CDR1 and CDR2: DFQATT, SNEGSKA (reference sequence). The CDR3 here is CSAGPNTEAFF. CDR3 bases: TGCAGTGCTGGCCCGAACACTGAAGCTTTCTTT.

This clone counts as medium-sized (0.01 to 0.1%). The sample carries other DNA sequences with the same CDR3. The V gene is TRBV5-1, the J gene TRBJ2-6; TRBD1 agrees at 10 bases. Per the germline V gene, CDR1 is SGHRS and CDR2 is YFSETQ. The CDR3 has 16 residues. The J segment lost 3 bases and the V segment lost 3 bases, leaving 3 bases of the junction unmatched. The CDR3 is CASSWTGGGGANVLTF. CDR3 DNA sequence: TGCGCCAGCAGCTGGACAGGGGGTGGTGGGGCCAACGTCCTGACTTTC. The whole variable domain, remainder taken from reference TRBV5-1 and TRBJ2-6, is KAGVTQTPRYLIKTRGQQVTLSCSPISGHRSVSWYQQTPGQGLQFLFEYFSETQRNKGNFPGRFSGRQFSNSRSEMNVSTLELGDSALYLCASSWTGGGGANVLTFGAGSRLTVL.

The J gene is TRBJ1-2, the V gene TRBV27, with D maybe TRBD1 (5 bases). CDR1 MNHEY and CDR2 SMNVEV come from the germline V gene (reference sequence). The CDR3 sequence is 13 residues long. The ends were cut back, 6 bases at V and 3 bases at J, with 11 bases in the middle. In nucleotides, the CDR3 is TGTGCCAGCAGGCCTCAGGGTCACTATGGCTACACCTTC. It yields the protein CASRPQGHYGYTF.

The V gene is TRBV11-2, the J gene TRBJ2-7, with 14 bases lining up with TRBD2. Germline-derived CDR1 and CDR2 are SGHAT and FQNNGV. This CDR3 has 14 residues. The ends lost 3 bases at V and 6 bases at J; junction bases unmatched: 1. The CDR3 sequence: CASSLGLAGAEQYF. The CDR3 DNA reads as TGTGCCAGCAGCTTGGGACTAGCGGGAGCCGAGCAGTACTTC.